This TCR beta chain emerged from a study of blood T cell repertoires in COVID-19. At the level of the study: Samples representing acute and convalescent COVID-19 were sourced from the United States, Italy and Spain.

Authors' methods: It was from reference gene primer amplification that nucleated cell counts were estimated. Using immunoSEQ multiplex PCR, the repertoire was profiled, and TCRdb retains in-frame clones only, with some absent. V and J calls and clone size are given by that table; D and trimming were obtained from the DNA. The data hold over 80,000 clones, with approximately 89% observed a single time. The trim removed 2 bases at V and 3 bases at J, leaving 2 bases unmatched. Germline CDR1 SGHNT, CDR2 YYREEE (reference sequence). The CDR3 sequence is 14 residues long. The gene calls are TRBV5-4 and TRBJ2-7; 10 positions agree with TRBD2. The sequenced sample consisted of peripheral blood. The receptor was isolated from a human donor in a cohort sampled during active COVID-19. The DNA of the CDR3 is TGTGCCAGCAGCTTCCTAGCGGGAGACTACGAGCAGTACTTC. Its translation is CASSFLAGDYEQYF.